This TCR beta chain was sequenced for a study of vaccination and CD4 T cells after COVID-19. Study overall: Samples taken post-COVID came a median around 100 days after diagnosis, ranging from 35 to 161. Overlapping peptides of the spike proteins of SARS-CoV-2, HCoV-NL63, HCoV-OC43 and HCoV-229E were used for cell stimulation. Cultures that served as controls received a CEFX pool, an HIV-1 Nef pool, or no peptide.

Regarding this clonotype: Its matching antigen is unknown.

Researchers used the Oncomine TCR Beta short-read assay to sequence DNA from cultured CD4+ T cells. TCRdb passed the PCR reads through MiXCR, listing each CDR3 protein once. The sample lists about 18,000 distinct CDR3 sequences, around 78% seen once, with roughly 17% in the top ten. Treatment noted: roughly nine-day PBMC culture with coronavirus spike peptide pools or control peptides (ViraFEST assay). ViraFEST used peptide pools to expand antigen-specific T cells, then sequenced TCRs. Germline V lookup: CDR1 MNHNS, CDR2 SASEGT. The CDR3 contains 13 residues. Trimming stripped 7 bases from V and 0 bases from J, with 8 bases between.

The receptor comes from a human donor who received a COVID-19 vaccine. The V call is TRBV6-1, the J call TRBJ2-3, with a possible D match to TRBD2 (5 bases). The input for sequencing was CD4+ T cells from blood, cultured in vitro, taken after SARS-CoV-2 vaccination. The CDR3 DNA follows: TGTGCCAGCACCGACTATAGCACAGATACGCAGTATTTT. It codes for CASTDYSTDTQYF.